The 31 T cell receptor beta chains listed next were all sequenced from one sample in a study of PD-1 blockade in classical Hodgkin lymphoma. Sequenced by immunoSEQ multiplex PCR; TCRdb stores in-frame clones only, minus some. This table holds about 1,800 clones, about four fifths found once. Every patient experienced relapse after autologous stem cell transplantation, and brentuximab vedotin exposure varied. The source was peripheral blood mononuclear cells (PBMCs), collected at baseline. The receptor set was obtained from a human donor with classical Hodgkin lymphoma.

The chain has TRBV5-1 and TRBJ1-2; D unresolved. Trimming took off 1 base at V and 8 bases at J, with 15 bases between the two ends. The length of the CDR3 is 14 residues. CDR1 and CDR2 (germline): SGHRS, YFSETQ. The chain's CDR3 is CASSLLEGSGGYTF. The CDR3 nucleotides read TGCGCCAGCAGCTTGTTGGAGGGTTCAGGAGGCTACACCTTC. The whole variable domain, remainder taken from reference TRBV5-1 and TRBJ1-2, is KAGVTQTPRYLIKTRGQQVTLSCSPISGHRSVSWYQQTPGQGLQFLFEYFSETQRNKGNFPGRFSGRQFSNSRSEMNVSTLELGDSALYLCASSLLEGSGGYTFGSGTRLTVV.

CDR3 coding DNA: TGTGCCACCAGCAGAGATCAACAGGAAGCTTTCTTT. Protein: CATSRDQQEAFF. The chain carries TRBV15 and TRBJ1-1; D ambiguous. CDR1 LNHNV and CDR2 YYDKDF come from the germline V gene (reference sequence). The CDR3 spans 12 residues. V was pared by 0 bases and J by 8 bases, with 7 bases between.

The gene calls are TRBV18 and TRBJ1-2; 7 bases agree with TRBD1. V was pared by 2 bases and J by 7 bases, with 7 bases of the junction left unmatched. In germline, CDR1 is KGHSH, CDR2 LQKENI. This CDR3 has 14 amino acids. The CDR3 bases are TGTGCCAGCTCACCAACCCAAGGGGACAGTGGCTACACCTTC. It translates to CASSPTQGDSGYTF.

V gene TRBV7-9 combines with J gene TRBJ1-3, with a possible D match to TRBD1 (5 bases). CDR3 length equals 16 residues. Deletions cut 6 bases from V and 0 bases from J, with 15 bases between. The germline CDR1 and CDR2 sequences are SEHNR and FQNEAQ (reference sequence). In nucleotides, the CDR3 is TGTGCCAGCAGTCGACCTGAGGGGAGCTCTGGAAACACCATATATTTT. Protein sequence: CASSRPEGSSGNTIYF.

This chain links TRBV18 with TRBJ2-3; tentative D call: TRBD2 (5 bases). CDR3 length: 14 amino acids. The germline V and J ends were trimmed by 3 bases and 0 bases, with 7 bases remaining between them. Germline loops: CDR1 KGHSH, CDR2 LQKENI. In DNA form, the CDR3 reads TGTGCCAGCTCACCTCGGGGAAGCACAGATACGCAGTATTTT. Protein product: CASSPRGSTDTQYF.

This clone showed up just once. J is TRBJ2-3 and V is TRBV19; TRBD1 agrees at 9 bases. V lost 3 bases, J lost 3 bases, and 4 bases stayed unmatched. The CDR3 totals 15 residues. CDR1 LNHDA and CDR2 SQIVND come from the germline V gene (reference sequence). CDR3 sequence: CASSIPGQGTDTQYF. CDR3 nucleotide sequence: TGTGCCAGTAGTATCCCGGGACAGGGTACAGATACGCAGTATTTT.

V gene TRBV4-3 combines with J gene TRBJ1-1; D remains unclear. The germline V gene has CDR1 LGHNA and CDR2 YSLEER. Trimming stripped 0 bases from V and 4 bases from J, with 6 bases between. The CDR3 is 13 amino acids. CDR3 protein: CASSQETPTEAFF. CDR3 nucleotide sequence: TGCGCCAGCAGCCAAGAAACACCCACTGAAGCTTTCTTT.

The chain combines TRBV5-6 with TRBJ2-7, with TRBD2 as a possible D gene (7 bases). The CDR3 loop spans 14 amino acids. V was cut by 2 bases and J by 0 bases, with 9 bases left in between. Germline loops: CDR1 SGHDT, CDR2 YYEEEE. The CDR3 loop reads CASSLGGDSYEQYF. The DNA of the CDR3 is TGTGCCAGCAGCTTAGGGGGGGACTCCTACGAGCAGTACTTC. Drawing the rest from reference TRBV5-6 and TRBJ2-7, the complete variable domain is DAGVTQSPTHLIKTRGQQVTLRCSPKSGHDTVSWYQQALGQGPQFIFQYYEEEERQRGNFPDRFSGHQFPNYSSELNVNALLLGDSALYLCASSLGGDSYEQYFGPGTRLTVT.

The chain joins TRBV7-3 to TRBJ2-7, with D tentatively TRBD1 (6 bases). Between the trimmed V and J ends, which lost 3 bases and 1 base, there was a span of 10 bases. The CDR3 length is 14 residues. CDR1 is SGHTA and CDR2 is FQGTGA in the germline V gene. CDR3 protein: CASSFRTASYEQYF. The CDR3 nucleotides read TGTGCCAGCAGCTTTCGGACAGCGTCCTACGAGCAGTACTTC.

This chain connects TRBV4-3 to TRBJ2-3; D gene uncertain. There are 13 residues in the CDR3. V lost 0 bases, J lost 1 base, and 2 bases lay in between. Germline V gene sequence: CDR1 LGHNA, CDR2 YSLEER. The CDR3: CASSQERTDTQYF. The CDR3 DNA reads as TGCGCCAGCAGCCAAGAACGCACAGATACGCAGTATTTT.

The V gene is TRBV18, the J gene TRBJ2-2; D call uncertain. With 2 bases removed from V and 4 bases from J, the gap between germline ends came to 11 bases. CDR3 length: 15 amino acids. Germline CDR1 and CDR2: KGHSH and LQKENI. The CDR3 bases are TGTGCCAGCTCACCAGAGGACGATGGCACCGGGGAGCTGTTTTTT. Translation: CASSPEDDGTGELFF.

The rearrangement uses TRBV9 and TRBJ2-3; tentative D call: TRBD1 (5 bases). This CDR3 has 14 residues. The V and J ends lost 3 bases and 6 bases respectively, with 14 bases between them. The germline CDR1 and CDR2 sequences are SGDLS and YYNGEE. Here the CDR3 reads CASSAWGAADTQYF. CDR3 bases: TGTGCCAGCAGCGCTTGGGGCGCGGCGGATACGCAGTATTTT.

The V and J genes are TRBV5-1 and TRBJ2-1; 7 nucleotides match TRBD1. This CDR3 has 15 amino acids. V lost 0 bases and J lost 6; bases outside the gene matches: 6. Germline lookup yields CDR1 SGHRS and CDR2 YFSETQ. The CDR3: CASSLGQGRGNEQFF. In nucleotides, the CDR3 is TGCGCCAGCAGCTTGGGACAGGGTAGGGGCAATGAGCAGTTCTTC.

The J gene is TRBJ1-4, the V gene TRBV10-3; TRBD1 aligns across 9 bases. Germline loops: CDR1 ENHRY, CDR2 SYGVKD. V lost 8 bases to trimming and J lost 3 bases; unmatched junction nucleotides: 1. There are 13 residues in the CDR3. CDR3 protein: CAIGTGSNEKLFF. The CDR3 nucleotides read TGTGCCATCGGGACAGGGTCTAATGAAAAACTGTTTTTT.

This clone was found once. V usage is TRBV7-2 and J usage is TRBJ1-1; perhaps TRBD1 as D (5 bases). With 6 bases removed from V and 0 bases from J, the gap between germline ends came to 14 bases. This CDR3 is 15 amino acids long. Germline V CDR1 and CDR2: SGHTA, FQGNSA. DNA of the CDR3: TGTGCCAGCAGGGGGGGAGGTCTTTTGAACACTGAAGCTTTCTTT. Translated, it gives CASRGGGLLNTEAFF.

The chain is built from TRBV4-3 and TRBJ2-3; 9 bases match TRBD1. V dropped 4 bases and J dropped 2; count of bases not matched to a gene: 4. Per the germline V gene, CDR1 is LGHNA and CDR2 is YSLEER. This CDR3 is built from 15 residues. The CDR3 DNA follows: TGCGCCAGCAGCCGAGGGACAGGGAACACAGATACGCAGTATTTT. It codes for CASSRGTGNTDTQYF.

The CDR3 here is CTSSAQSRANVLTF. DNA for the CDR3: TGCACCAGCAGTGCACAAAGTCGGGCCAACGTCCTGACTTTC. The rearrangement uses TRBV1 and TRBJ2-6; TRBD1, the D gene given by the table, was not confirmed from the DNA. TRBV1 is flagged as a pseudogene. This CDR3 is built from 14 residues.

This clone was seen a few times. V gene TRBV11-2 combines with J gene TRBJ2-5; 9 bases are shared with TRBD1. The CDR3 loop spans 13 amino acids. The V gene's germline CDR1 is SGHAT and CDR2 FQNNGV. Trimming removed 2 bases from V and 13 bases from J; junction bases left unmatched: 8. The CDR3 bases are TGTGCCAGCAGCTTACTGGGACAGGGTGGTTGGTACTTC. Translation gives CASSLLGQGGWYF.

Worth noting for this clone: Its ends do not fully match the called genes, so a read error is possible. The chain employs TRBV5-1 and TRBJ1-4, with D perhaps TRBD1 (5 bases). This CDR3 has 12 amino acids. Germline CDR1 and CDR2: SGHRS and YFSETQ. This CDR3 reads CASSLGGGDEVF. DNA of the CDR3: TGCGCCAGCAGCTTGGGCGGAGGGGACGAGGTTTTT.

The chain employs TRBV19 and TRBJ2-1, with 8 bases identical to TRBD2. This CDR3 contains 17 residues. Germline CDR1 LNHDA, CDR2 SQIVND (reference sequence). J lost 3 bases, V lost 8 bases, and 15 bases had no gene match. This chain's CDR3 is CASQAYITSGFYNEQFF. CDR3 DNA sequence: TGTGCCAGTCAAGCGTATATCACTAGCGGCTTCTACAATGAGCAGTTCTTC.

This clone appeared once. This chain joins TRBV7-2 and TRBJ1-1, with D unclear. CDR1 is SGHTA, CDR2 FQGNSA, per germline. V dropped 2 bases and J dropped 0 bases, with 7 bases sitting between them. This CDR3 has 14 residues. CDR3 DNA: TGTGCCAGCAGCTTAACGGGGATGAACACTGAAGCTTTCTTT. This encodes CASSLTGMNTEAFF.

This chain joins TRBV18 and TRBJ1-5; unclear D gene. Trimming removed 6 bases from V and 5 bases from J, with 11 bases in between. The CDR3 is made up of 13 amino acids. CDR1 KGHSH and CDR2 LQKENI come from the germline V gene. This CDR3 is CASSDSPDQPQHF. The CDR3 DNA sequence: TGTGCCAGCTCCGATTCTCCTGATCAGCCCCAGCATTTT.

The chain carries TRBV6-5 and TRBJ2-5, with D hard to call. V was clipped by 0 bases and J by 0 bases, with 8 bases between them. Germline loops: CDR1 MNHEY, CDR2 SVGAGI. The CDR3 length is 15 residues. For the CDR3, the DNA is TGTGCCAGCAGTTACTCTCTAGAGGACCAAGAGACCCAGTACTTC. Residues: CASSYSLEDQETQYF.

DNA for the CDR3: TGTGCCAGCAGCCTGAATCTAGGGGGCTACACCTTC. This gives the protein CASSLNLGGYTF. The genes are TRBV9 and TRBJ1-2, with D hard to call. Germline CDR1 is SGDLS and CDR2 is YYNGEE. The ends were cut back, 4 bases at V and 8 bases at J, with 12 bases in the middle. This CDR3 is 12 amino acids long.

This rearrangement joins TRBV11-3 to TRBJ1-4; 7 bases match TRBD1. This CDR3 is 15 amino acids long. V shed 7 bases and J 2 bases; nucleotides not matched to a gene: 7. Per the germline V gene, CDR1 is SGHNT and CDR2 is YENEEA. CDR3: CASTLQGGTNEKLFF. The CDR3 DNA follows: TGTGCCAGCACCTTGCAGGGGGGGACTAATGAAAAACTGTTTTTT.

V and J are TRBV12-5 and TRBJ2-1, with a possible D match to TRBD1 (6 bases). This CDR3 is 14 amino acids long. Trimming cost V 7 bases and J 6 bases, with 16 bases left between them. The germline V gene encodes CDR1 LGHNT and CDR2 FRNRAP. The CDR3 reads CASARGQGFNEQFF. The CDR3 bases are TGTGCTAGTGCCCGGGGTCAGGGGTTCAATGAGCAGTTCTTC.

The chain has TRBV5-6 and TRBJ1-4, with 9 nucleotides matching TRBD1. The CDR3 loop spans 16 amino acids. V lost 0 bases and J lost 8; bases outside the gene matches: 8. Germline CDR1 SGHDT, CDR2 YYEEEE. The CDR3 DNA reads TGTGCCAGCAGCTTGGCAACCGGGACAGGGCTCGAAAAACTGTTTTTT. Its protein product is CASSLATGTGLEKLFF. Full variable domain (remainder filled in from reference TRBV5-6 and TRBJ1-4): DAGVTQSPTHLIKTRGQQVTLRCSPKSGHDTVSWYQQALGQGPQFIFQYYEEEERQRGNFPDRFSGHQFPNYSSELNVNALLLGDSALYLCASSLATGTGLEKLFFGSGTQLSVL.

The chain recombines TRBV11-3 with TRBJ2-5, with a tentative D call TRBD2 (5 bases). Trimming took 3 bases from V and 5 from J, leaving 16 bases between them. The CDR3 totals 15 residues. The germline V gene has CDR1 SGHNT and CDR2 YENEEA. The CDR3 DNA is TGTGCCAGCAGCTTCCAACACGGGGAACTCGAGACCCAGTACTTC. Protein sequence: CASSFQHGELETQYF.

The V and J genes are TRBV2 and TRBJ2-2; D is uncertain. The V and J ends lost 6 bases and 7 bases respectively, with 3 bases between them. Germline assignment: CDR1 SNHLY and CDR2 FYNNEI. This CDR3 region has 10 residues. CDR3: CASRDGELFF. In DNA, the CDR3 is TGTGCCAGCAGGGACGGGGAGCTGTTTTTT.

This chain connects TRBV7-2 to TRBJ2-5; D is unresolved. CDR1 is SGHTA and CDR2 is FQGNSA in the germline V gene. The CDR3 has 14 amino acids. V lost 1 base, J lost 3 bases, and 9 bases lay in between. CDR3 region: CASSLGVAEETQYF. CDR3 sequence (DNA): TGTGCCAGCAGCTTAGGAGTAGCTGAAGAGACCCAGTACTTC.

Here the CDR3 DNA reads TGTGCCGTGGGACCGCTACAAGAGACCCAGTACTTC. Protein sequence: CAVGPLQETQYF. J is TRBJ2-5 and V is TRBV6-5; D might be TRBD1 or TRBD2, each matching 5 bases. Germline CDR1 and CDR2: MNHEY and SVGAGI. The CDR3 has 12 residues. Between the trimmed V and J ends, which lost 11 bases and 2 bases, there was a span of 12 bases.